These 9 T cell receptor beta chains share one sample of origin, sequenced in a study of regulatory T cells in long-lasting Graves disease. As for time point: newly diagnosed GD, antithyroid drugs for less than 3 months. RNA extracted from PBMCs served as the sequencing template. Building the TCR beta libraries relied on iRepertoire HTBI primers, and CDR3 regions underwent Arm-PCR. TCRdb fed the multiplex PCR reads into MiXCR, producing one record per CDR3 protein. The sample shows about 310,000 distinct CDR3 sequences, 15% to 20% of them seen only once. The sequenced sample was peripheral blood mononuclear cells (PBMCs), obtained at new diagnosis, from a patient treated with antithyroid drugs. Receptor source: a female donor with Graves disease.

This clonotype was detected many times. As DNA, the CDR3 is TGTGCCAGCACCCTTGATAGGGCAGGTTTAGATGGCTACACCTTC. Translating gives CASTLDRAGLDGYTF. V and J are TRBV7-9 and TRBJ1-2; D gene uncertain. CDR3 length equals 15 residues. Germline CDR1 is SEHNR and CDR2 is FQNEAQ (reference sequence). With 7 bases removed from V and 6 bases from J, the gap between germline ends came to 21 bases.

In its sample, this clonotype was seen many times. J is TRBJ2-5 and V is TRBV24-1, with D possibly matching TRBD2 (5 bases). The V end lost 0 bases, the J end lost 4 bases, and 5 bases lay between the germline ends. Per the germline V gene, CDR1 is KGHDR and CDR2 is SFDVKD. This CDR3 comprises 13 residues. CDR3 DNA sequence: TGTGCCACCAGTGATTTGGCGGGAGAGACCCAGTACTTC. This sequence encodes CATSDLAGETQYF.

This clonotype came up many times. The V and J genes are TRBV30 and TRBJ2-2; D remains unclear. Germline V gives CDR1 GTSNPN, CDR2 SVGIG (reference sequence). V shed 8 bases and J shed 5 bases, with 12 bases lying between them. The CDR3 loop spans 12 amino acids. The CDR3 sequence is CAAANNTGELFF. The CDR3, as DNA: TGTGCCGCGGCGAACAATACCGGGGAGCTGTTTTTT.

Ten or more counts support this clonotype. V and J are TRBV19 and TRBJ2-4; tentatively, D is TRBD2 (5 bases). CDR3 length equals 16 residues. Trimming left V 5 bases short and J 7 bases short, with 21 bases between. Germline-derived CDR1 and CDR2 are LNHDA and SQIVND (reference sequence). CDR3 region: CASSSGLTGLLNIQYF. The CDR3, as DNA: TGTGCCAGTAGTTCTGGACTGACCGGCCTTCTTAACATTCAGTACTTC.

Comments on this clonotype: A far larger clone is only one base removed, so a read error is likely. The chain joins TRBV15 to TRBJ2-3; D gene ambiguous. The end of the DNA fits TRBJ2-7 better, so the J call may be wrong. The CDR3 has 13 residues. Per germline, CDR1 LNHNV and CDR2 YYDKDF (reference sequence). The CDR3 sequence: CATSTQSNNEQYF. In DNA, the CDR3 is TGTGCCACCAGCACTCAAAGTAACAATGAGCAGTACTTC.

This clonotype was seen ten or more times. V and J are TRBV12-3 or TRBV12-4 and TRBJ2-5; D call uncertain. There are 14 residues in the CDR3. Trimming shortened V by 5 bases and J by 5 bases, and 15 bases separated the two germline ends. The CDR3 region is CASSLRLGSETQYF. The CDR3 DNA is TGTGCCAGCAGTCTACGACTGGGGTCTGAGACCCAGTACTTC.

This clonotype was recorded many times. The J gene is TRBJ1-4, the V gene TRBV6-5; D not resolved. Germline V gene lookup returns CDR1 MNHEY and CDR2 SVGAGI. CDR3 size: 13 residues. V lost 2 bases and J lost 10, with 11 bases in between. The CDR3 sequence is CASSYRVKGKLFF. The CDR3 DNA reads as TGTGCCAGCAGTTACCGGGTCAAAGGAAAACTGTTTTTT.

This clonotype was counted many times. CDR3 residues: CASSEARSGGTQYF. The CDR3 DNA is TGTGCCAGCAGTGAAGCGAGGAGTGGGGGGACCCAGTACTTC. The V gene is TRBV6-1, the J gene TRBJ2-5; perhaps D is TRBD1 or TRBD2 (5 bases each). The germline V gene has CDR1 MNHNS and CDR2 SASEGT. V was cut by 0 bases and J by 7 bases, with 12 bases left in between. This CDR3 is 14 amino acids long.

The sample holds many counts of this clonotype. The rearrangement joins TRBV13 to TRBJ2-4; D is perhaps TRBD1 (5 bases). CDR3 length: 12 amino acids. The V gene's germline CDR1 is PRHDT and CDR2 FYEKMQ (reference sequence). V lost 0 bases, J lost 9 bases, and 6 bases lay in between. The DNA of the CDR3 is TGTGCCAGCAGCTTAGGGCAGGGCATTCAGTACTTC. Protein: CASSLGQGIQYF.